This entry lists 27 T cell receptor beta chains sequenced from one sample in a study of blood T cell repertoires in COVID-19. Method: immunoSEQ multiplex PCR; TCRdb's copy keeps in-frame clones and lacks some. Of roughly 150,000 clones in the sample, about 91% were seen once. The sequenced sample consisted of peripheral blood. These receptors all stem from a human donor in a cohort sampled during active COVID-19.

The V call is TRBV14, the J call TRBJ1-3, with D unclear. The CDR3 sequence is 12 residues long. V was trimmed by 2 bases and J by 6 bases, leaving 5 bases between them. CDR1 is SGHDN, CDR2 FVKESK, per germline. CDR3 bases: TGTGCCAGCAGCCAAACAATAAACACCATATATTTT. Translated, it gives CASSQTINTIYF.

Of note for this clone: Distinct nucleotide sequences in the sample also encode this CDR3. This chain uses TRBV12-3 or TRBV12-4 with TRBJ1-1; D is unclear. V lost 1 base to trimming and J lost 1 base, with 4 bases between them. This CDR3 comprises 13 residues. This CDR3 is CASSLGRNTEAFF. CDR3 coding DNA: TGTGCCAGCAGTTTAGGGAGGAACACTGAAGCTTTCTTT.

This chain uses TRBV6-2 or TRBV6-3 with TRBJ1-1; D gene unclear. The CDR3 covers 12 residues. With 4 bases removed from V and 5 bases from J, the gap between germline ends came to 8 bases. Looked up from germline, CDR1 is MNHEY and CDR2 is SVGEGT. CDR3 bases: TGTGCCAGCAGTTTATCGGTAACTGAAGCTTTCTTT. Translation gives CASSLSVTEAFF.

This clone appeared a few times. The chain joins TRBV15 to TRBJ1-1; D is unclear. Germline lookup yields CDR1 LNHNV and CDR2 YYDKDF (reference sequence). The V and J ends lost 0 bases and 8 bases respectively, with 13 bases between them. This CDR3 spans 14 amino acids. The CDR3 sequence is CATSRDGRAGEAFF. The DNA of the CDR3 is TGTGCCACCAGCAGAGATGGGCGGGCGGGGGAAGCTTTCTTT.

The J gene is TRBJ2-7, the V gene TRBV20-1; D gene ambiguous. Trimming took off 3 bases at V and 3 bases at J, with 6 bases between the two ends. This CDR3 comprises 11 residues. Germline-derived CDR1 and CDR2 are DFQATT and SNEGSKA (reference sequence). The CDR3 protein is CSASAIYEQYF. The CDR3 DNA reads TGCAGTGCTAGTGCTATCTACGAGCAGTACTTC.

The chain uses TRBV6-5 and TRBJ1-4, with D perhaps TRBD1 (5 bases). The CDR3 extends over 14 amino acids. Trimming took off 6 bases at V and 3 bases at J, with 11 bases between the two ends. Per germline, CDR1 MNHEY and CDR2 SVGAGI. Written as DNA, the CDR3 is TGTGCCAGCAGCTACAGGAGTTCTAATGAAAAACTGTTTTTT. This encodes CASSYRSSNEKLFF.

The rearrangement uses TRBV6-2 or TRBV6-3 and TRBJ2-7; a weak D match, TRBD1 (5 bases). Trimming pared 5 bases from V and 2 bases from J, leaving 13 bases between. CDR1 and CDR2 from the germline V gene are MNHEY and SVGEGT. CDR3 length: 14 residues. CDR3: CASSQDIVPYEQYF. As DNA, the CDR3 is TGTGCCAGCAGTCAGGACATAGTACCCTACGAGCAGTACTTC.

V usage is TRBV14 and J usage is TRBJ1-1; D gene uncertain. The CDR3 covers 12 residues. The V end was cut by 0 bases, the J end by 8 bases, with 7 bases between. Germline CDR1 and CDR2: SGHDN and FVKESK. The CDR3 DNA sequence: TGTGCCAGCAGCCAAGATTACTCCGAAGCTTTCTTT. Amino acid sequence: CASSQDYSEAFF.

The V gene is TRBV19, the J gene TRBJ1-2, with 9 bases fitting TRBD1. Germline CDR1 LNHDA, CDR2 SQIVND (reference sequence). The CDR3 consists of 13 residues. Trimming cost V 7 bases and J 8 bases; bases outside gene matches: 8. In nucleotides, the CDR3 is TGTGCCAGTACCATACAGGGGGCGCGCGGCTACACCTTC. Residues: CASTIQGARGYTF.

V usage is TRBV7-2 and J usage is TRBJ2-7; D ambiguous. V was shortened by 2 bases and J by 0 bases, with 11 bases between the two germline ends. From germline, CDR1 is SGHTA and CDR2 FQGNSA. There are 15 residues in the CDR3. DNA for the CDR3: TGTGCCAGCAGCTTATTACACTATAGCTCCTACGAGCAGTACTTC. It encodes CASSLLHYSSYEQYF.

This clone was picked up a small number of times. This chain connects TRBV3-1 (or the pseudogene TRBV3-2) to TRBJ2-5; D uncertain. The V end was cut by 4 bases, the J end by 0 bases, with 6 bases between. CDR1 is LGHDT, CDR2 YNNKEL, per germline (reference sequence). The CDR3 is 13 amino acids. CDR3 protein: CASSPQYQETQYF. The CDR3 DNA is TGTGCCAGCAGCCCTCAGTACCAAGAGACCCAGTACTTC.

The chain combines TRBV6-5 with TRBJ2-7; 11 nucleotides match TRBD1. This CDR3 contains 14 residues. Germline V gene lookup returns CDR1 MNHEY and CDR2 SVGAGI. V dropped 3 bases and J dropped 4; count of bases not matched to a gene: 2. The CDR3 loop is CASSYGTGGYEQYF. The CDR3 region has the DNA TGTGCCAGCAGTTATGGGACAGGGGGTTACGAGCAGTACTTC.

This sequence joins TRBV30 and TRBJ1-1; possible D gene TRBD1, 5 bases. Trimming left V 2 bases short and J 5 bases short, with 24 bases between. The V gene's germline CDR1 is GTSNPN and CDR2 SVGIG (reference sequence). This CDR3 has 17 amino acids. Here the CDR3 DNA reads TGTGCCTGGAGTAAGAGTTCGGCAGGGTACGGTAAGACTGAAGCTTTCTTT. It specifies CAWSKSSAGYGKTEAFF.

V and J are TRBV2 and TRBJ1-3, with unresolved D. The CDR3 loop spans 14 amino acids. Germline values: CDR1 SNHLY, CDR2 FYNNEI. V lost 8 bases to trimming and J lost 0 bases, with 11 bases between them. The CDR3 protein is CASGLLNSGNTIYF. DNA for the CDR3: TGTGCCAGCGGTCTATTGAACTCTGGAAACACCATATATTTT.

This clone came up once. The chain is built from TRBV19 and TRBJ2-1, with 8 bases lining up with TRBD1. The CDR3 is 14 residues long. The V and J ends lost 6 bases and 7 bases, in that order; junction bases with no gene match: 8. Looked up from germline, CDR1 is LNHDA and CDR2 is SQIVND (reference sequence). The CDR3 coding sequence is TGTGCCAGTAGCCTTGGACAGGGTCTAAATGAGCAGTTCTTC. It translates to CASSLGQGLNEQFF.

The genes are TRBV4-3 and TRBJ1-2; 8 bases agree with TRBD1. Germline V gene lookup returns CDR1 LGHNA and CDR2 YSLEER. Unmatched junction bases numbered 2, after V lost 1 base and J lost 4 bases. This CDR3 is 14 amino acids long. CDR3 protein: CASSQGTGLYGYTF. The DNA of the CDR3 is TGCGCCAGCAGCCAAGGGACAGGGCTCTATGGCTACACCTTC.

The chain joins TRBV7-9 to TRBJ1-5; a possible D gene is TRBD1 (5 bases). The CDR3 is 16 residues long. In germline, CDR1 is SEHNR, CDR2 FQNEAQ (reference sequence). Trimming cost V 3 bases and J 4 bases, with 16 bases left between them. The CDR3 loop is CASSLYAGTVNQPQHF. CDR3 nucleotide sequence: TGTGCCAGCAGCTTGTACGCCGGGACTGTAAATCAGCCCCAGCATTTT.

The V gene is TRBV7-8, the J gene TRBJ1-1; the D is unclear. Trimming pared 5 bases from V and 3 bases from J, leaving 13 bases between. The CDR3 spans 14 residues. Germline values: CDR1 SGHVS, CDR2 FQNEAQ. CDR3 nucleotide sequence: TGTGCCAGCAGCATATCGCCGGGATACACTGAAGCTTTCTTT. The encoded protein is CASSISPGYTEAFF.

The genes are TRBV25-1 and TRBJ1-2, with D perhaps matching TRBD1 (6 bases). V shed 6 bases and J shed 2 bases, with 13 bases lying between them. CDR3 size: 14 residues. Germline loops: CDR1 MGHDK, CDR2 SYGVNS. CDR3 residues: CASSLGARNYGYTF. The CDR3 DNA reads as TGTGCCAGCAGCCTGGGGGCCAGGAACTATGGCTACACCTTC.

The V call is TRBV18, the J call TRBJ1-5; 9 nucleotides agree with TRBD1. V lost 3 bases and J lost 6; bases outside the gene matches: 6. The CDR3 is made up of 15 amino acids. Per the germline V gene, CDR1 is KGHSH and CDR2 is LQKENI. CDR3 sequence (DNA): TGTGCCAGCTCACCGGGGACAGGGAACGGTCAGCCCCAGCATTTT. This encodes CASSPGTGNGQPQHF.

The chain has TRBV6-6 and TRBJ2-2; TRBD1 is a possible D gene (5 bases). Trimming removed 7 bases at V and 1 base at J, with 10 bases between. The CDR3 is 14 residues long. In germline, CDR1 is MNHNY, CDR2 SVGAGI (reference sequence). CDR3 coding DNA: TGTGCCAGCACCCACACAGGGAACACCGGGGAGCTGTTTTTT. The encoded protein is CASTHTGNTGELFF.

The chain has TRBV30 and TRBJ2-7, with 8 bases identical to TRBD1. The CDR3 length is 15 residues. Germline-derived CDR1 and CDR2 are GTSNPN and SVGIG (reference sequence). The V segment lost 1 base and the J segment 7 bases; nucleotides outside the gene matches: 12. The CDR3 is CAWSAGTGGIWEQYF. CDR3 nucleotides: TGTGCCTGGAGTGCCGGGACAGGTGGGATTTGGGAGCAGTACTTC.

V is TRBV12-3 or TRBV12-4 and J is TRBJ2-2; no firm D call. The CDR3 spans 13 residues. Between the trimmed V and J ends, which lost 1 base and 4 bases, there was a span of 4 bases. The CDR3 region has the DNA TGTGCCAGCAGTTTAGACAGCACCGGGGAGCTGTTTTTT. Translating it yields CASSLDSTGELFF.

This clone was seen repeatedly, ten times or more. V and J are TRBV15 and TRBJ1-2; weak D call: TRBD1 (5 bases). The CDR3 length is 13 residues. Germline CDR1 reads LNHNV; CDR2 reads YYDKDF (reference sequence). V lost 3 bases, J lost 5 bases, and 10 bases lay in between. The CDR3 bases are TGTGCCACCAGCAGGTCCGGGACTTATGGCTACACCTTC. Its protein is CATSRSGTYGYTF.

Only a few counts were recorded for this clone. V usage is TRBV9 and J usage is TRBJ2-1; D gene ambiguous. The germline V and J ends were trimmed by 3 bases and 0 bases, with 16 bases remaining between them. Germline V lookup: CDR1 SGDLS, CDR2 YYNGEE. The CDR3 is 17 residues long. CDR3 loop: CASSGANPLSSYNEQFF. DNA for the CDR3: TGTGCCAGCAGCGGAGCAAACCCCTTGAGCTCCTACAATGAGCAGTTCTTC.

This clone occurred once. The chain couples TRBV13 to TRBJ1-6; 9 bases agree with TRBD1. J gave up 7 bases and V 4 bases, and 8 bases lay outside the gene matches. Germline values: CDR1 PRHDT, CDR2 FYEKMQ (reference sequence). The CDR3 totals 16 residues. The CDR3 nucleotides are TGTGCCAGCAGCTCCCAGGGGACAGGGAGGAATTCACCCCTCCACTTT. Translation gives CASSSQGTGRNSPLHF.

The chain uses TRBV6-2 or TRBV6-3 and TRBJ1-1; maybe TRBD1 (5 bases). Trimming cost V 6 bases and J 4 bases, with 15 bases left between them. Germline assignment: CDR1 MNHEY and CDR2 SVGEGT. The CDR3 covers 14 residues. DNA of the CDR3: TGTGCCAGCAGCCCGGGGGGAAGCGGCACTGAAGCTTTCTTT. It is translated as CASSPGGSGTEAFF.